This TCR beta chain was recorded in a study of brain T cells in children with intractable seizures. Documented time point: blood from clinic visit 5 months post-surgery; TSC patient then seizure free. The sequenced cases were selected for having the highest brain T cell transcript signatures. Whole-study results and caveats: Clones missing pre-surgery may reflect undersampling of that blood sample.

Trimming took off 0 bases at V and 10 bases at J, with 11 bases between the two ends. CDR3 length: 12 residues. Germline CDR1 is GTSNPN and CDR2 is SVGIG (reference sequence). As for this clone: What it binds is not known.

Only in-frame clones appear in the TCRdb table, and some are missing; sequencing was by immunoSEQ multiplex PCR. This sample has under 400,000 clones, with over 90% found just once. The genes are TRBV30 and TRBJ2-3; unclear D gene. Material: peripheral blood, obtained 5 to 6 months after surgery. This receptor was identified in a boy under two years old with tuberous sclerosis and intractable seizures. CDR3 region: CAWSVWVWSQYF. The CDR3 coding sequence is TGTGCCTGGAGTGTATGGGTCTGGTCGCAGTATTTT.